The 19 T cell receptor beta chains listed next were all sequenced from one sample in a study of shared clonotypes between healthy human individuals (dated by TCRdb to about 2020). The method was the immunoSEQ multiplex PCR assay. TCRdb obtained this table from immuneACCESS and retained in-frame rearrangements with V and J assigned. These tables miss some clones; where compared with another copy, unresolved V genes account for less than half of the shortfall, and the remainder is unexplained. For this sample there are some 2,000,000 clones; around 95% appear just once. 0.13% of the sample is taken by the ten largest. The sample comprised naive CD4+ T cells sorted from blood. The sample's cell subset or site label, decoded: CD45RA+ positively selected. The receptor set was obtained from a young man in good health.

The CDR3 sequence: CASSYGNLGETQYF. The DNA for the CDR3 is TGTGCCAGCAGTTACGGGAACCTAGGGGAGACCCAGTACTTC. J is TRBJ2-5 and V is TRBV6-5; D is uncertain. Trimming left V 2 bases short and J 5 bases short, with 12 bases between. CDR1 is MNHEY and CDR2 is SVGAGI in the germline V gene. The CDR3 totals 14 residues.

This rearrangement joins TRBV2 to TRBJ1-1; no reliable D call. There are 15 residues in the CDR3. The ends were cut back, 6 bases at V and 1 base at J, with 15 bases in the middle. CDR1 and CDR2 (germline): SNHLY, FYNNEI. The CDR3 loop reads CASRTLGRANTEAFF. The DNA of the CDR3 is TGTGCCAGCAGGACGCTGGGGAGGGCGAACACTGAAGCTTTCTTT.

The V call is TRBV6-1, the J call TRBJ1-6; D not certain. With 0 bases removed from V and 11 bases from J, the gap between germline ends came to 14 bases. This CDR3 has 15 residues. Germline V gene lookup returns CDR1 MNHNS and CDR2 SASEGT. The CDR3 loop is CASSEATNFRTPLHF. The CDR3 coding sequence is TGTGCCAGCAGTGAAGCTACGAACTTTAGGACACCCCTCCACTTT.

V gene TRBV5-1 combines with J gene TRBJ1-1; unclear D gene. The CDR3 is made up of 18 amino acids. The germline gives CDR1 SGHRS, CDR2 YFSETQ. Trimming left V 0 bases short and J 5 bases short, with 23 bases between. In nucleotides, the CDR3 is TGCGCCAGCAGCTTGGAAGGTCGGCCCCTTGAGAAGGGTACTGAAGCTTTCTTT. This gives the protein CASSLEGRPLEKGTEAFF.

The chain joins TRBV11-2 to TRBJ1-5; TRBD1 matches at 9 bases. This CDR3 is 14 amino acids long. J lost 4 bases, V lost 9 bases, and 7 bases had no gene match. Germline V gene sequence: CDR1 SGHAT, CDR2 FQNNGV. This CDR3 reads CASKDRGINQPQHF. As DNA, the CDR3 is TGTGCCAGTAAAGACAGGGGGATTAATCAGCCCCAGCATTTT.

Points on this clone: This sample also contains other DNA sequences that code for the same CDR3. The chain combines TRBV2 with TRBJ2-7; 9 bases line up with TRBD1. V shed 6 bases, J shed 6 bases, and the junction held 3 bases outside the gene matches. Germline V gives CDR1 SNHLY, CDR2 FYNNEI. The CDR3 sequence is 12 residues long. CDR3 in amino acids: CASSGQGSEQYF. The CDR3 nucleotides read TGTGCCAGCAGCGGACAGGGGAGCGAGCAGTACTTC.

The gene calls are TRBV18 and TRBJ2-6; tentative D call: TRBD1 (6 bases). This CDR3 is 17 amino acids long. The V gene's germline CDR1 is KGHSH and CDR2 LQKENI. The V end lost 3 bases, the J end lost 1 base, and 13 bases lay between the germline ends. The CDR3 loop is CASSPLRQASGANVLTF. The CDR3 nucleotides read TGTGCCAGCTCACCCCTAAGACAGGCATCTGGGGCCAACGTCCTGACTTTC. The whole variable domain, remainder taken from reference TRBV18 and TRBJ2-6, is NAGVMQNPRHLVRRRGQEARLRCSPMKGHSHVYWYRQLPEEGLKFMVYLQKENIIDESGMPKERFSAEFPKEGPSILRIQQVVRGDSAAYFCASSPLRQASGANVLTFGAGSRLTVL.

The chain joins TRBV7-8 to TRBJ1-4; 9 nucleotides align to TRBD1. This CDR3 comprises 17 residues. V dropped 7 bases and J dropped 0; count of bases not matched to a gene: 9. Germline V gene lookup returns CDR1 SGHVS and CDR2 FQNEAQ. The CDR3 loop reads CASTGTGTFATNEKLFF. The DNA for the CDR3 is TGTGCCAGCACGGGGACAGGGACCTTTGCAACTAATGAAAAACTGTTTTTT.

This chain connects TRBV2 to TRBJ1-1; the match to TRBD1 covers 7 bases. The germline CDR1 and CDR2 sequences are SNHLY and FYNNEI. The V segment lost 4 bases and the J segment 11 bases; nucleotides outside the gene matches: 19. The CDR3 is 16 amino acids. This CDR3 reads CASSVSQGDASGVAFF. The DNA of the CDR3 is TGTGCCAGCAGTGTTTCGCAGGGGGATGCCTCTGGCGTGGCTTTCTTT.

The genes are TRBV5-4 and TRBJ1-2; TRBD1 is a possible D gene (5 bases). The CDR3 contains 15 residues. Germline V gene data show CDR1 as SGHNT and CDR2 as YYREEE (reference sequence). The V and J ends lost 1 base and 3 bases respectively, with 13 bases between them. DNA for the CDR3: TGTGCCAGCAGCTTGCCAAGGGGCCTAGACTATGGCTACACCTTC. It yields the protein CASSLPRGLDYGYTF.

As to this clone: Other nucleotide sequences in the sample specify the same CDR3. The chain is built from TRBV27 and TRBJ2-3; D gene unclear. CDR3 length equals 11 residues. V was pared by 4 bases and J by 2 bases, with 1 base between. Germline CDR1 MNHEY, CDR2 SMNVEV (reference sequence). In DNA, the CDR3 is TGTGCCAGCAGTTCCACAGATACGCAGTATTTT. Protein product: CASSSTDTQYF.

V usage is TRBV28 and J usage is TRBJ2-7, with D hard to call. Germline V gives CDR1 MDHEN, CDR2 SYDVKM. This CDR3 is built from 15 residues. Trimming left V 6 bases short and J 3 bases short, with 18 bases between. The DNA of the CDR3 is TGTGCCAGCAGCTCTGACGCGTTAACGTTCTACGAGCAGTACTTC. Amino acids: CASSSDALTFYEQYF.

V and J are TRBV6-5 and TRBJ1-5; TRBD1 matches at 7 bases. V dropped 6 bases and J dropped 0; count of bases not matched to a gene: 5. Germline values: CDR1 MNHEY, CDR2 SVGAGI. This CDR3 contains 15 residues. For the CDR3, the DNA is TGTGCCAGCAGCCCCGACAGGGTTAGCAATCAGCCCCAGCATTTT. This gives the protein CASSPDRVSNQPQHF.

The chain combines TRBV6-6 with TRBJ2-7; possibly TRBD1 for D (7 bases). The CDR3 has 15 amino acids. V lost 2 bases to trimming and J lost 3 bases, with 14 bases between them. Germline V CDR1 and CDR2: MNHNY, SVGAGI (reference sequence). The CDR3 DNA reads as TGTGCCAGCAGTTACCAACAGGGGAGGATCTACGAGCAGTACTTC. It codes for CASSYQQGRIYEQYF.

There are a few counts of this clone. One junction end disagrees with the germline gene, perhaps due to a read error. The rearrangement links TRBV6-6 to TRBJ1-5, with D maybe TRBD1 (5 bases). The CDR3 extends over 13 amino acids. Germline loops: CDR1 MNHNY, CDR2 SVGAGI (reference sequence). The DNA of the CDR3 is TGTGCCAGCAGTTCCGGGACCGTTAACGAGGTCACATTT. It is translated as CASSSGTVNEVTF.

This clone was found once. The V call is TRBV19, the J call TRBJ2-2, with a weak D call TRBD1 (5 bases). This CDR3 has 13 amino acids. The V gene lost 6 bases and the J gene lost 7 bases, with 12 bases spanning the gap. Per germline, CDR1 LNHDA and CDR2 SQIVND (reference sequence). The CDR3 loop reads CASRVGANGELFF. The CDR3 DNA follows: TGTGCCAGTAGAGTAGGGGCGAACGGGGAGCTGTTTTTT. The full variable domain, with the rest looked up from reference TRBV19 and TRBJ2-2, is DGGITQSPKYLFRKEGQNVTLSCEQNLNHDAMYWYRQDPGQGLRLIYYSQIVNDFQKGDIAEGYSVSREKKESFPLTVTSAQKNPTAFYLCASRVGANGELFFGEGSRLTVL.

This sequence joins TRBV6-5 and TRBJ2-7; 7 nucleotides match TRBD2. The CDR3 contains 15 residues. CDR1 and CDR2 (germline): MNHEY, SVGAGI. Germline trimming cut 8 bases from V and 2 bases from J; bases unmatched to any gene: 12. The CDR3 DNA is TGTGCCAGCCGAGAGAGCGCGGGAGAGGCCTACGAGCAGTACTTC. Translated: CASRESAGEAYEQYF.

This chain uses TRBV6-1 with TRBJ1-1; D remains unclear. The CDR3 covers 15 residues. Trimming removed 4 bases at V and 4 bases at J, with 16 bases between. Germline V gene sequence: CDR1 MNHNS, CDR2 SASEGT. The CDR3 here is CASSVPSGQVTEAFF. CDR3 in DNA: TGTGCCAGCAGTGTACCCTCAGGTCAGGTCACTGAAGCTTTCTTT.

This sequence joins TRBV5-1 and TRBJ2-7; a weak D match, TRBD2 (6 bases). The CDR3 is 15 residues long. Trimming took off 0 bases at V and 5 bases at J, with 15 bases between the two ends. Germline V gene data show CDR1 as SGHRS and CDR2 as YFSETQ. The CDR3 coding sequence is TGCGCCAGCAGCTTGGCGGTCGGGAGTAGCCACGAGCAGTACTTC. Protein sequence: CASSLAVGSSHEQYF.